The 14 T cell receptor beta chains presented below share a single source sample, sequenced in a study of blood T cell repertoires in COVID-19. Repertoires were generated with immunoSEQ multiplex PCR, while TCRdb's copy carries only in-frame clones and drops some. Of over 90,000 clones listed, over 75% are singletons. Sequenced sample: peripheral blood. The receptors come from a human donor in a cohort sampled during active COVID-19.

The chain recombines TRBV27 with TRBJ2-7; D may be TRBD2 (6 bases). Germline-derived CDR1 and CDR2 are MNHEY and SMNVEV (reference sequence). This CDR3 comprises 13 residues. V lost 4 bases and J lost 4, with 11 bases in between. In DNA, the CDR3 is TGTGCCAGCAGTTGGGGGGTGGCTTACGAGCAGTACTTC. Translated: CASSWGVAYEQYF.

The rearrangement joins TRBV11-2 to TRBJ1-6; D may be TRBD1 (5 bases). The CDR3 sequence is 16 residues long. Germline values: CDR1 SGHAT, CDR2 FQNNGV. V gave up 5 bases and J gave up 5 bases, with 16 bases separating them. The CDR3 bases are TGTGCCAGCAGCCCACGACCCGGGACTAATAATTCACCCCTCCACTTT. Translated, it gives CASSPRPGTNNSPLHF.

This chain links TRBV6-4 with TRBJ1-2, with 8 bases identical to TRBD1. Unmatched junction bases numbered 7, after V lost 6 bases and J lost 7 bases. The CDR3 contains 13 residues. Germline V gene lookup returns CDR1 MRHNA and CDR2 SNTAGT. CDR3 nucleotides: TGTGCCAGCAGGCCTACAGGGGGGGGTGGCTACACCTTC. Amino acids: CASRPTGGGGYTF.

V gene TRBV11-2 combines with J gene TRBJ2-7; 7 positions agree with TRBD2. The junction had 14 bases not matched to a gene; V was cut back by 6 bases and J by 3 bases. Germline-derived CDR1 and CDR2 are SGHAT and FQNNGV. The CDR3 contains 16 residues. The DNA for the CDR3 is TGTGCCAGCAGTTACCGAGGGAGGGACTCGTTCTACGAGCAGTACTTC. Amino acid sequence: CASSYRGRDSFYEQYF.

The genes are TRBV7-9 and TRBJ1-5; no clear D. V was trimmed by 2 bases and J by 5 bases, leaving 10 bases between them. The length of the CDR3 is 14 residues. Germline V gives CDR1 SEHNR, CDR2 FQNEAQ (reference sequence). The DNA of the CDR3 is TGTGCCAGCAGCTTATCGGGGATGGATCAGCCCCAGCATTTT. It specifies CASSLSGMDQPQHF.

The chain is built from TRBV7-9 and TRBJ2-2; the D gene is possibly TRBD1 (6 bases). This CDR3 has 16 amino acids. Germline CDR1 is SEHNR and CDR2 is FQNEAQ (reference sequence). V was shortened by 0 bases and J by 2 bases, with 10 bases between the two germline ends. CDR3 sequence (DNA): TGTGCCAGCAGCTTAGCCGGGACAAGTAACACCGGGGAGCTGTTTTTT. This codes for CASSLAGTSNTGELFF.

J is TRBJ1-1 and V is TRBV9; D may be TRBD1 (5 bases). Germline V gene sequence: CDR1 SGDLS, CDR2 YYNGEE. The CDR3 has 12 amino acids. The V and J ends lost 3 bases and 4 bases respectively, with 7 bases between them. CDR3 region: CASSGRGTEAFF. CDR3 sequence (DNA): TGTGCCAGCAGCGGTAGGGGCACTGAAGCTTTCTTT.

The chain links TRBV5-1 to TRBJ2-7, with a possible D match to TRBD2 (6 bases). V lost 5 bases and J 2 bases, leaving 8 bases between the germline ends. The CDR3 is 12 amino acids. Germline V gene sequence: CDR1 SGHRS, CDR2 YFSETQ. CDR3 protein: CASSWGAYEQYF. The CDR3 nucleotides are TGCGCCAGCAGTTGGGGGGCCTACGAGCAGTACTTC.

V is TRBV19 and J is TRBJ1-5; TRBD1 is a possible D gene (5 bases). V dropped 3 bases and J dropped 0 bases, with 9 bases sitting between them. Looked up from germline, CDR1 is LNHDA and CDR2 is SQIVND (reference sequence). This CDR3 is built from 15 residues. The CDR3 here is CASSMWGDSNQPQHF. CDR3 DNA sequence: TGTGCCAGTAGTATGTGGGGGGATAGCAATCAGCCCCAGCATTTT.

This clone has only a few counts. The chain joins TRBV20-1 to TRBJ2-3, with TRBD2 as a possible D gene (7 bases). Germline lookup yields CDR1 DFQATT and CDR2 SNEGSKA (reference sequence). The CDR3 has 16 residues. V was trimmed by 3 bases and J by 8 bases, leaving 24 bases between them. The CDR3, as DNA: TGCAGTGCTAGTCTATTGGGGGAGGGCCTACAGGGTACGCAGTATTTT. Protein: CSASLLGEGLQGTQYF.

The chain uses TRBV4-3 and TRBJ2-2; TRBD2 matches 15 bases. Germline V lookup: CDR1 LGHNA, CDR2 YSLEER. The CDR3 totals 18 residues. The trim removed 2 bases at V and 4 bases at J, leaving 5 bases unmatched. The CDR3 DNA reads as TGCGCCAGCAGCCAACGGACTAGCGGGAGGGGGGTCACCGGGGAGCTGTTTTTT. It translates to CASSQRTSGRGVTGELFF.

The chain has TRBV19 and TRBJ2-3, with D hard to call. The V gene lost 5 bases and the J gene lost 1 base, with 7 bases spanning the gap. Looked up from germline, CDR1 is LNHDA and CDR2 is SQIVND (reference sequence). The CDR3 consists of 13 residues. The CDR3, as DNA: TGTGCCAGTAGTCCCACTGGCACAGATACGCAGTATTTT. Translated: CASSPTGTDTQYF. The full variable domain, its missing parts supplied by reference TRBV19 and TRBJ2-3, is DGGITQSPKYLFRKEGQNVTLSCEQNLNHDAMYWYRQDPGQGLRLIYYSQIVNDFQKGDIAEGYSVSREKKESFPLTVTSAQKNPTAFYLCASSPTGTDTQYFGPGTRLTVL.

The chain employs TRBV14 and TRBJ2-5, with no clear D. The germline gives CDR1 SGHDN, CDR2 FVKESK. Trimming pared 4 bases from V and 4 bases from J, leaving 10 bases between. The CDR3 runs 13 residues. In nucleotides, the CDR3 is TGTGCCAGCAGCCTACTCCACGGAGAGACCCAGTACTTC. Translating it yields CASSLLHGETQYF.

This chain joins TRBV5-1 and TRBJ2-2, with 12 bases fitting TRBD2. This CDR3 is 17 amino acids long. Unmatched junction bases numbered 3, after V lost 3 bases and J lost 0 bases. Per the germline V gene, CDR1 is SGHRS and CDR2 is YFSETQ. The chain's CDR3 is CASSYRTSGANTGELFF. The CDR3 DNA sequence: TGCGCCAGCAGCTACCGGACTAGCGGGGCGAACACCGGGGAGCTGTTTTTT.